What follows is one T cell receptor beta chain and its context. With 60 Vbeta and 13 Jbeta primers, the PCR was carried out. Libraries were prepared by immunoSEQ multiplex PCR; TCRdb keeps only in-frame clonotypes and omits some of them. Here the sample table reports 96,000 or so clones. Everyone who donated was a healthy bone marrow donor. This sample is part of a study of cytomegalovirus exposure and HLA in healthy donors. Study as a whole: Ancestry clustering placed 81% of several hundred genotyped donors in the Caucasian-associated cluster.

The CDR3 totals 16 residues. Germline loops: CDR1 SEHNR, CDR2 FQNEAQ (reference sequence). V lost 6 bases and J 1 base, leaving 15 bases between the germline ends. This rearrangement joins TRBV7-9 to TRBJ2-2; D remains unclear. The clonotype was recovered from a girl between 5 and 17 years old in good health and CMV-seropositive. The sequenced material came from PBMCs. Written as DNA, the CDR3 is TGTGCCAGCAGTCGGCAGCAACAGCAGAACACCGGGGAGCTGTTTTTT. Amino acids: CASSRQQQQNTGELFF.